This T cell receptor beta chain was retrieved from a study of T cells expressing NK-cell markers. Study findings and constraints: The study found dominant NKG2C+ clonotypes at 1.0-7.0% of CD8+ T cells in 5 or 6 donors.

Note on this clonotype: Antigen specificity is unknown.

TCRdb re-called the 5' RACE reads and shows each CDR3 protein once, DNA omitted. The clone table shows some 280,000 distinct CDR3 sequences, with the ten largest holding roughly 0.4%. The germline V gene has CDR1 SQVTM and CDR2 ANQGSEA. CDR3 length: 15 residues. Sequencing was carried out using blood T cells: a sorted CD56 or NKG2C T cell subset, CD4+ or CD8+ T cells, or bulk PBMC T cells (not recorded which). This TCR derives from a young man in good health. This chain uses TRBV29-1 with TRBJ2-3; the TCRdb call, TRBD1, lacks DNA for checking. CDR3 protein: CSVQPPGQGTDTQYF.